These 32 T cell receptor beta chains were all obtained from the same sample, sequenced in a study of neurological immune-mediated disorders. TCRdb ran MiXCR on the 5' RACE reads and lists one entry per CDR3 protein. This sample carries 44,000 or so distinct CDR3 sequences, about 6% of them seen once, and the ten largest clones take about 0.57%. Sequencing used CD4+ T cells from blood. The receptor source for this set is a woman between 40 and 50 years old in good health.

Ten or more counts support this clonotype. The CDR3 DNA follows: TGTGCCAGCAGCTATGCGACTAGCGGGGACAATGAGCAGTTCTTC. It codes for CASSYATSGDNEQFF. The gene calls are TRBV7-2 and TRBJ2-1; 11 bases agree with TRBD2. The germline V gene encodes CDR1 SGHTA and CDR2 FQGNSA. V shed 4 bases and J 5 bases; nucleotides not matched to a gene: 4. The CDR3 sequence is 15 residues long.

This clonotype was seen ten or more times. The chain uses TRBV7-2 and TRBJ1-4, with D maybe TRBD1 (6 bases). Germline lookup yields CDR1 SGHTA and CDR2 FQGNSA. This CDR3 has 15 amino acids. V was pared by 1 base and J by 5 bases, with 11 bases between. CDR3 DNA sequence: TGTGCCAGCAGCTTAGTAGGGGGGTGGAATGAAAAACTGTTTTTT. Amino acid sequence: CASSLVGGWNEKLFF. Full variable domain (missing parts from reference TRBV7-2 and TRBJ1-4): GAGVSQSPSNKVTEKGKDVELRCDPISGHTALYWYRQSLGQGLEFLIYFQGNSAPDKSGLPSDRFSAERTGGSVSTLTIQRTQQEDSAVYLCASSLVGGWNEKLFFGSGTQLSVL.

This clonotype showed up just once. The V call is TRBV20-1, the J call TRBJ2-2; D uncertain. The V end was cut by 6 bases, the J end by 6 bases, with 8 bases between. There are 11 residues in the CDR3. The germline gives CDR1 DFQATT, CDR2 SNEGSKA (reference sequence). This CDR3 is CSAYDAGELFF. CDR3 coding DNA: TGCAGTGCGTACGATGCCGGGGAGCTGTTTTTT.

This clonotype was seen many times. V gene TRBV11-2 combines with J gene TRBJ1-4, with TRBD1 identical over 8 bases. The J segment lost 7 bases and the V segment lost 5 bases, leaving 12 bases of the junction unmatched. The CDR3 contains 16 residues. Germline values: CDR1 SGHAT, CDR2 FQNNGV. The CDR3 nucleotides read TGTGCCAGCAGCACCAACCCGACAGGGGTGATTGAAAAACTGTTTTTT. Its protein product is CASSTNPTGVIEKLFF.

Ten or more counts support this clonotype. The V call is TRBV7-9, the J call TRBJ2-5; no clear D. The V and J ends lost 3 bases and 1 base respectively, with 6 bases between them. The CDR3 spans 13 residues. Looked up from germline, CDR1 is SEHNR and CDR2 is FQNEAQ (reference sequence). The CDR3 sequence: CASSFTFQETQYF. DNA for the CDR3: TGTGCCAGCAGCTTCACCTTCCAAGAGACCCAGTACTTC. Together with reference TRBV7-9 and TRBJ2-5, the CDR3 gives the full variable domain: DTGVSQNPRHKITKRGQNVTFRCDPISEHNRLYWYRQTLGQGPEFLTYFQNEAQLEKSRLLSDRFSAERPKGSFSTLEIQRTEQGDSAMYLCASSFTFQETQYFGPGTRLLVL.

The rearrangement uses TRBV19 and TRBJ2-7; TRBD2 is a possible D gene (5 bases). This CDR3 has 15 residues. Between the trimmed V and J ends, which lost 8 bases and 0 bases, there was a span of 17 bases. Germline V gene sequence: CDR1 LNHDA, CDR2 SQIVND (reference sequence). The CDR3 loop is CASRGRSGVSYEQYF. In nucleotides, the CDR3 is TGTGCCAGTCGGGGTCGGTCTGGGGTCTCCTACGAGCAGTACTTC.

This clonotype was observed many times. This rearrangement joins TRBV20-1 to TRBJ2-5, with 15 nucleotides matching TRBD2. J gave up 1 base and V 5 bases, and 2 bases lay outside the gene matches. This CDR3 comprises 15 residues. In germline, CDR1 is DFQATT, CDR2 SNEGSKA (reference sequence). In DNA form, the CDR3 reads TGCAGTGCTGGGACTAGCGGGAGGCTCCAAGAGACCCAGTACTTC. It is translated as CSAGTSGRLQETQYF.

This clonotype was observed many times. This rearrangement joins TRBV7-2 to TRBJ1-2; D may be TRBD1 (5 bases). Trimming removed 5 bases from V and 2 bases from J, with 6 bases in between. The CDR3 loop spans 12 amino acids. Germline-derived CDR1 and CDR2 are SGHTA and FQGNSA. The CDR3 protein is CASSRDNYGYTF. Written as DNA, the CDR3 is TGTGCCAGCAGCCGGGACAACTATGGCTACACCTTC.

This clonotype has at least ten counts. CDR3 sequence (DNA): TGCGCCAGCAGCCGCTCCGAGGGACCGAACAATGAGCAGTTCTTC. Translation: CASSRSEGPNNEQFF. J is TRBJ2-1 and V is TRBV4-1, with D possibly called TRBD1 or TRBD2 (5 bases each). Looked up from germline, CDR1 is MGHRA and CDR2 is YSYEKL. V was trimmed by 4 bases and J by 5 bases, leaving 15 bases between them. The CDR3 covers 15 residues.

This clonotype appeared many times. The gene calls are TRBV5-1 and TRBJ1-1, with 7 bases aligning to TRBD1. This CDR3 is built from 14 residues. Per germline, CDR1 SGHRS and CDR2 YFSETQ. The ends lost 4 bases at V and 8 bases at J; junction bases unmatched: 11. CDR3 in DNA: TGCGCCAGCAGCAAAACCAAGGACAGGCTGGAAGCTTTCTTT. Its protein is CASSKTKDRLEAFF.

At least ten counts were recorded for this clonotype. The CDR3 loop reads CASSFGGLEVGYTF. The CDR3 DNA follows: TGTGCCAGCAGTTTTGGGGGACTTGAGGTTGGCTACACCTTC. The chain is built from TRBV28 and TRBJ1-2; tentative D call: TRBD1 (5 bases). This CDR3 region has 14 residues. The V and J ends lost 3 bases and 7 bases respectively, with 15 bases between them. CDR1 is MDHEN and CDR2 is SYDVKM in the germline V gene.

At least ten counts were recorded for this clonotype. The chain couples TRBV29-1 to TRBJ2-5; a possible D gene is TRBD2 (6 bases). This CDR3 region has 11 residues. Trimming took 6 bases from V and 2 from J, leaving 7 bases between them. Germline CDR1 SQVTM, CDR2 ANQGSEA. CDR3 in DNA: TGCAGCGTGGGACTTCAAGAGACCCAGTACTTC. As protein: CSVGLQETQYF.

This clonotype was observed at least ten times. The rearrangement joins TRBV5-5 to TRBJ1-1; D not certain. Per the germline V gene, CDR1 is SGHKS and CDR2 is YYEKEE (reference sequence). V shed 3 bases and J shed 7 bases, with 16 bases lying between them. This CDR3 region has 14 residues. CDR3 DNA sequence: TGTGCCAGCAGCTACACAGTGGGCCGAGGTGAAGCTTTCTTT. This codes for CASSYTVGRGEAFF.

The chain joins TRBV7-9 to TRBJ2-1; weak D call: TRBD2 (6 bases). Deletions cut 5 bases from V and 4 bases from J, with 12 bases between. This CDR3 region has 14 residues. Germline V CDR1 and CDR2: SEHNR, FQNEAQ (reference sequence). CDR3 bases: TGTGCCAGCAGCGTTAGCGGACTTTACAATGAGCAGTTCTTC. Its translation: CASSVSGLYNEQFF.

This clonotype showed up many times. J is TRBJ2-7 and V is TRBV21-1; the DNA was not used to check the table's D call, TRBD1. TRBV21-1 is shown as a pseudogene. The CDR3 is 16 amino acids. CDR3 in DNA: TGTGCCAGCAGCAAACCCTCCGGGACAGGGCCTCCAGAGCAGTACTTC. It encodes CASSKPSGTGPPEQYF.

This clonotype has at least ten counts. The chain employs TRBV6-2 or TRBV6-3 and TRBJ1-5; a weak D match, TRBD1 (5 bases). The V gene's germline CDR1 is MNHEY and CDR2 SVGEGT. The germline V and J ends were trimmed by 4 bases and 4 bases, with 26 bases remaining between them. The CDR3 has 19 amino acids. In DNA, the CDR3 is TGTGCCAGCAGTTTTTCAGAACTGAGGGGTCTTTTCTCAAATCAGCCCCAGCATTTT. Encoded protein: CASSFSELRGLFSNQPQHF.

This clonotype was counted ten times or more. The chain recombines TRBV7-8 with TRBJ2-7, with D possibly matching TRBD2 (6 bases). From germline, CDR1 is SGHVS and CDR2 FQNEAQ. Trimming removed 7 bases from V and 4 bases from J, with 14 bases in between. The CDR3 length is 13 residues. CDR3 protein: CASTSGGSYEQYF. CDR3 DNA: TGTGCCAGCACCTCTGGAGGGTCTTACGAGCAGTACTTC.

This clonotype showed up many times. This chain connects TRBV27 to TRBJ2-7, with 10 bases that match TRBD2. Germline V CDR1 and CDR2: MNHEY, SMNVEV (reference sequence). The CDR3 is made up of 18 amino acids. The V segment lost 3 bases and the J segment 2 bases; nucleotides outside the gene matches: 13. CDR3 sequence: CASSFSRLAGETPYEQYF. The CDR3 nucleotides read TGTGCCAGCAGTTTTTCCCGGCTAGCGGGAGAGACGCCCTACGAGCAGTACTTC.

At least ten counts were recorded for this clonotype. The V gene is TRBV5-8, the J gene TRBJ2-1; D is ambiguous. The CDR3 is 16 amino acids. The V gene lost 2 bases and the J gene lost 4 bases, with 16 bases spanning the gap. The germline gives CDR1 SGHTS, CDR2 YDEGEE. DNA for the CDR3: TGTGCCAGCAGCTTCTTTGACTTATCCCGTTACAATGAGCAGTTCTTC. Its translation: CASSFFDLSRYNEQFF.

This clonotype came up many times. This CDR3 reads CASSWTSGSLGNEQFF. In nucleotides, the CDR3 is TGTGCCAGCAGTTGGACTAGCGGGAGTCTCGGTAATGAGCAGTTCTTC. The chain recombines TRBV5-5 with TRBJ2-1, with TRBD2 identical over 13 bases. CDR3 length equals 16 residues. V was clipped by 5 bases and J by 7 bases; unmatched bases: 9. Germline CDR1 is SGHKS and CDR2 is YYEKEE (reference sequence).

This clonotype came up many times. V gene TRBV6-5 combines with J gene TRBJ2-7, with TRBD2 identical over 10 bases. V lost 6 bases, J lost 2 bases, and 4 bases stayed unmatched. Germline V gene lookup returns CDR1 MNHEY and CDR2 SVGAGI. The CDR3 consists of 14 residues. CDR3 sequence: CASSRTSGPYEQYF. Here the CDR3 DNA reads TGTGCCAGCAGCCGGACTAGCGGACCCTACGAGCAGTACTTC.

This clonotype occurred many times. The chain carries TRBV5-6 and TRBJ2-7; no definite D call. The CDR3 length is 14 residues. The germline gives CDR1 SGHDT, CDR2 YYEEEE. Trimming removed 1 base from V and 1 base from J, with 9 bases in between. This CDR3 reads CASSLSGLSYEQYF. CDR3 coding DNA: TGTGCCAGCAGCTTGTCTGGCCTTTCCTACGAGCAGTACTTC. The variable domain in full, with the rest retrieved from reference TRBV5-6 and TRBJ2-7, is DAGVTQSPTHLIKTRGQQVTLRCSPKSGHDTVSWYQQALGQGPQFIFQYYEEEERQRGNFPDRFSGHQFPNYSSELNVNALLLGDSALYLCASSLSGLSYEQYFGPGTRLTVT.

The sample holds many counts of this clonotype. The chain is built from TRBV5-1 and TRBJ2-5; D uncertain. The CDR3 extends over 11 amino acids. From germline, CDR1 is SGHRS and CDR2 YFSETQ. The V gene lost 7 bases and the J gene lost 0 bases, with 4 bases spanning the gap. The CDR3 nucleotides are TGCGCCAGCGGATACCAAGAGACCCAGTACTTC. Translated: CASGYQETQYF.

This clonotype was counted at least ten times. The gene calls are TRBV6-6 and TRBJ2-7; D possibly corresponds to TRBD1 (5 bases). V lost 6 bases and J 5 bases, leaving 14 bases between the germline ends. The CDR3 is 13 residues long. The germline CDR1 and CDR2 sequences are MNHNY and SVGAGI (reference sequence). The CDR3 protein is CASSLQDTHEQYF. The CDR3 DNA is TGTGCCAGCAGCCTACAGGATACCCACGAGCAGTACTTC.

This clonotype has ten or more counts. This sequence joins TRBV5-1 and TRBJ2-1; 7 bases line up with TRBD2. The CDR3 is 15 residues long. The germline CDR1 and CDR2 sequences are SGHRS and YFSETQ. V trimming: 0 bases; J trimming: 4 bases; junction bases outside the gene matches: 4. The CDR3 here is CASSLELATYNEQFF. CDR3 DNA: TGCGCCAGCAGCTTGGAACTAGCGACTTACAATGAGCAGTTCTTC.

This clonotype was observed many times. The genes are TRBV7-2 and TRBJ2-1; possible D gene TRBD2, 6 bases. Germline lookup yields CDR1 SGHTA and CDR2 FQGNSA. V lost 7 bases, J lost 4 bases, and 17 bases lay in between. There are 15 residues in the CDR3. The CDR3 sequence is CASTKPKAGYNEQFF. The CDR3 coding sequence is TGTGCCAGCACCAAACCCAAAGCGGGTTACAATGAGCAGTTCTTC. Using reference TRBV7-2 and TRBJ2-1 for the parts outside the CDR3, the full variable domain is GAGVSQSPSNKVTEKGKDVELRCDPISGHTALYWYRQSLGQGLEFLIYFQGNSAPDKSGLPSDRFSAERTGGSVSTLTIQRTQQEDSAVYLCASTKPKAGYNEQFFGPGTRLTVL.

This clonotype was observed at least ten times. J is TRBJ2-7 and V is TRBV4-1; D is perhaps TRBD1 (5 bases). V was pared by 1 base and J by 2 bases, with 9 bases between. CDR1 and CDR2 (germline): MGHRA, YSYEKL. This CDR3 region has 14 residues. The DNA of the CDR3 is TGCGCCAGCAGCCAAGGGGTACAGGCCTACGAGCAGTACTTC. It is translated as CASSQGVQAYEQYF.

This clonotype was seen at least ten times. The rearrangement joins TRBV3-1 to TRBJ2-7, with no clear D. Trimming cost V 0 bases and J 7 bases, with 13 bases left between them. CDR3 length equals 14 residues. Germline CDR1 reads LGHDT; CDR2 reads YNNKEL (reference sequence). The CDR3 loop reads CASSQEGRNREQYF. The CDR3 nucleotides read TGTGCCAGCAGCCAAGAGGGCCGGAATAGGGAGCAGTACTTC.

This clonotype was seen ten or more times. The chain has TRBV7-9 and TRBJ1-1; D not resolved. Germline CDR1 and CDR2: SEHNR and FQNEAQ (reference sequence). The CDR3 runs 15 residues. V dropped 6 bases and J dropped 3 bases, with 17 bases sitting between them. This CDR3 is CASSLRKAWDTEAFF. CDR3 nucleotide sequence: TGTGCCAGCAGTCTTAGAAAGGCCTGGGACACTGAAGCTTTCTTT.

In this sample, this clonotype turned up many times. V gene TRBV7-8 combines with J gene TRBJ1-3, with unresolved D. CDR3 size: 16 residues. Germline CDR1 SGHVS, CDR2 FQNEAQ. V lost 5 bases, J lost 4 bases, and 18 bases lay in between. The CDR3 DNA is TGTGCCAGCAGCCCAAGACTTGGAAGCTCGGGAAACACCATATATTTT. This encodes CASSPRLGSSGNTIYF.

This clonotype occurred many times. The rearrangement joins TRBV5-5 to TRBJ1-3; D perhaps matches TRBD1 (6 bases). Trimming shortened V by 0 bases and J by 2 bases, and 15 bases separated the two germline ends. The germline CDR1 and CDR2 sequences are SGHKS and YYEKEE (reference sequence). This CDR3 contains 17 residues. The CDR3 sequence: CASSLAGVGGTGNTIYF. In DNA, the CDR3 is TGTGCCAGCAGCTTGGCCGGGGTCGGGGGCACTGGAAACACCATATATTTT.

This clonotype has ten or more counts. V usage is TRBV10-3 and J usage is TRBJ2-2; D gene ambiguous. The germline CDR1 and CDR2 sequences are ENHRY and SYGVKD. Trimming left V 6 bases short and J 3 bases short, with 11 bases between. CDR3 length equals 14 residues. CDR3 loop: CAISARTDTGELFF. CDR3 DNA: TGTGCCATCAGCGCGAGGACGGACACCGGGGAGCTGTTTTTT.